A selection of T cell receptor beta chains follows, all from one sample in a study. TCRdb itself ran the 5' RACE reads through MiXCR, one entry per CDR3 protein. Of roughly 30,000 distinct CDR3 sequences listed, 27% are singletons. Material for sequencing was tumor-infiltrating Tregs sorted from the breast tumor. The receptor source for this set is a female donor with breast cancer. The CDR3 runs from the conserved cysteine through the conserved F or W. A D gene is named only where the DNA matches it firmly. Rows give clone size only sometimes, using once, few, many, or a class for an expanded clone.

clone size: medium-sized; V gene: TRBV7-8; J gene: TRBJ2-1; D gene: -; CDR3 DNA: TGTGCCAGCAGCTTAGAGGCCCGGACAGTTTACAATGAGCAGTTCTTC; CDR3 protein: CASSLEARTVYNEQFF
clone size: many; V gene: TRBV11-2; J gene: TRBJ2-7; D gene: -; CDR3 DNA: TGTGCCAGCAGCTCCCTTCAGGGTAGCGGCTACGAGCAGTACTTC; CDR3 protein: CASSSLQGSGYEQYF
clone size: many; V gene: TRBV6-5; J gene: TRBJ1-2; D gene: TRBD1; CDR3 DNA: TGTGCCAGCAGTAGGGGGCAGGTCCACGGCTACACCTTC; CDR3 protein: CASSRGQVHGYTF
clone size: many; V gene: TRBV24-1; J gene: TRBJ2-1; D gene: -; CDR3 DNA: TGTGCCACCAGTGATCCGGGACAAGCAAATTACAATGAGCAGTTCTTC; CDR3 protein: CATSDPGQANYNEQFF
clone size: few; V gene: TRBV7-9; J gene: TRBJ2-1; D gene: TRBD2; CDR3 DNA: TGTGCCAGCAGCTTAACTAGCGGGAGACACAATGAGCAGTTCTTC; CDR3 protein: CASSLTSGRHNEQFF
clone size: few; V gene: TRBV19; J gene: TRBJ1-5; D gene: -; CDR3 DNA: TGTGCCAGTAGTATGGGCAGGGGTTTCAATCAGCCCCAGCATTTT; CDR3 protein: CASSMGRGFNQPQHF
clone size: few; V gene: TRBV7-3; J gene: TRBJ2-2; D gene: -; CDR3 DNA: TGTGCCAGCAGCTTAAGCCGGGACACCGGGGAGCTGTTTTTT; CDR3 protein: CASSLSRDTGELFF
clone size: few; V gene: TRBV6-5; J gene: TRBJ2-1; D gene: TRBD2; CDR3 DNA: TGTGCCAGCAGGGGACTAGAGCTTAGCAATGAGCAGTTCTTC; CDR3 protein: CASRGLELSNEQFF
clone size: many; V gene: TRBV5-1; J gene: TRBJ2-7; D gene: TRBD1; CDR3 DNA: TGCGCCAGCAGCCCGGGACAGGGGGCAATCTACGAGCAGTACTTC; CDR3 protein: CASSPGQGAIYEQYF
clone size: -; V gene: TRBV20-1; J gene: TRBJ1-1; D gene: -; CDR3 DNA: TGCAGTGCTAGAGATCGGGGCTGTGGCACTGAAGCTTTCTTT; CDR3 protein: CSARDRGCGTEAFF
clone size: once; V gene: TRBV18; J gene: TRBJ2-5; D gene: -; CDR3 DNA: TGTGCCAGCTCACCGACTGGAACGGAGACCCAGTACTTC; CDR3 protein: CASSPTGTETQYF
clone size: -; V gene: TRBV19; J gene: TRBJ2-7; D gene: TRBD2; CDR3 DNA: TGTGCCAGTAGAATTGATCCCGGGACTAGCGCTCTCAAGCAGTACTTC; CDR3 protein: CASRIDPGTSALKQYF
clone size: few; V gene: TRBV7-9; J gene: TRBJ1-2; D gene: -; CDR3 DNA: TGTGCCAGCAGCTTAAGTGAGGGTAACTATGGCTACACCTTC; CDR3 protein: CASSLSEGNYGYTF
clone size: many; V gene: TRBV12-5; J gene: TRBJ1-2; D gene: -; CDR3 DNA: TGTGCTAGTGGTTTGGGACGGCGATATGGCTACACCTTC; CDR3 protein: CASGLGRRYGYTF
clone size: many; V gene: TRBV28; J gene: TRBJ2-1; D gene: TRBD2; CDR3 DNA: TGTGCCAGCAGGCCCGGACTAGCGGTATACAATGAGCAGTTCTTC; CDR3 protein: CASRPGLAVYNEQFF
clone size: few; V gene: TRBV28; J gene: TRBJ2-7; D gene: TRBD2; CDR3 DNA: TGTGCCAGCAGTTTCTCCCGTGGCGGGAGCGGGTACGAGCAGTACTTC; CDR3 protein: CASSFSRGGSGYEQYF
clone size: few; V gene: TRBV10-1; J gene: TRBJ2-7; D gene: -; CDR3 DNA: TGCGCCAGCAGTGACTCCTACGAGCAGTACTTC; CDR3 protein: CASSDSYEQYF
clone size: many; V gene: TRBV9; J gene: TRBJ2-5; D gene: -; CDR3 DNA: TGTGCCAGCAGCGTAGAGGCCAACCAAGAGACCCAGTACTTC; CDR3 protein: CASSVEANQETQYF
clone size: -; V gene: TRBV5-1; J gene: TRBJ2-1; D gene: TRBD2; CDR3 DNA: TGCGCCAGCAGCCTAATAGCGGGAGGATGGGATGAGCAGTTCTTC; CDR3 protein: CASSLIAGGWDEQFF
clone size: few; V gene: TRBV2; J gene: TRBJ1-1; D gene: -; CDR3 DNA: TGTGCCAGCAGTTCTGACAGGCGCGCTGAAGCTTTCTTT; CDR3 protein: CASSSDRRAEAFF
clone size: many; V gene: TRBV6-6; J gene: TRBJ1-6; D gene: -; CDR3 DNA: TGTGCCAGCAGCCGCTTCGGGGACTTTCCGCTGGTTGCCCTCCACTTT; CDR3 protein: CASSRFGDFPLVALHF
clone size: medium-sized; V gene: TRBV6-5; J gene: TRBJ2-7; D gene: TRBD2; CDR3 DNA: TGTGCCAGCAGCAAAGCGGGAGTGAACAACGAGCAGTACTTC; CDR3 protein: CASSKAGVNNEQYF
clone size: -; V gene: TRBV3-1; J gene: TRBJ2-7; D gene: -; CDR3 DNA: TGTGCCAGCAGCCAAGGGCAGGGCTACGAGCAGTACTTC; CDR3 protein: CASSQGQGYEQYF
clone size: many; V gene: TRBV11-1; J gene: TRBJ2-1; D gene: -; CDR3 DNA: TGTGCCAGCAGCTTAGCCCGTGACTATGAGCAGTTCTTC; CDR3 protein: CASSLARDYEQFF
clone size: few; V gene: TRBV7-9; J gene: TRBJ2-1; D gene: TRBD2; CDR3 DNA: TGTGCCAGCAGCACTAGCGGGAGACTGCACAATGAGCAGTTCTTC; CDR3 protein: CASSTSGRLHNEQFF
clone size: few; V gene: TRBV15; J gene: TRBJ1-2; D gene: -; CDR3 DNA: TGTGCCACCAGCAGAGATTCCACCTTGGGTCCTAACTATGGCTACACCTTC; CDR3 protein: CATSRDSTLGPNYGYTF
clone size: -; V gene: TRBV11-3; J gene: TRBJ2-1; D gene: TRBD2; CDR3 DNA: TGTGCCAGCAGCTACGTCTCGGGCGGGAGGTTTAATGAGCAGTTCTTC; CDR3 protein: CASSYVSGGRFNEQFF
clone size: -; V gene: TRBV7-2; J gene: TRBJ2-1; D gene: -; CDR3 DNA: TGTGCCAGCAGCTTAGATGGGCGGCCGAGCTCCTACAATGAGCAGTTCTTC; CDR3 protein: CASSLDGRPSSYNEQFF
clone size: many; V gene: TRBV7-3; J gene: TRBJ1-1; D gene: -; CDR3 DNA: TGTGCCAGCAGCTTAACGCCCATATCTGAAGCTTTCTTT; CDR3 protein: CASSLTPISEAFF
clone size: medium-sized; V gene: TRBV6-5; J gene: TRBJ2-5; D gene: -; CDR3 DNA: TGTGCCAGCAGTTACCGGGACGGACAAGAGACCCAGTACTTC; CDR3 protein: CASSYRDGQETQYF
clone size: many; V gene: TRBV5-6; J gene: TRBJ1-1; D gene: TRBD1; CDR3 DNA: TGTGCCAGCAGCTCAACAGGGGTACCATTTCGGAACACTGAAGCTTTCTTT; CDR3 protein: CASSSTGVPFRNTEAFF
clone size: -; V gene: TRBV20-1; J gene: TRBJ2-1; D gene: TRBD2; CDR3 DNA: TGCAGTGCTAGTCCCCTAGCGGGAATAGAATACAATGAGCAGTTCTTC; CDR3 protein: CSASPLAGIEYNEQFF
clone size: -; V gene: TRBV5-1; J gene: TRBJ1-5; D gene: -; CDR3 DNA: TGCGCCAGCAGCTCGACAGGCAATTACAATCAGCCCCAGCATTTT; CDR3 protein: CASSSTGNYNQPQHF
clone size: many; V gene: TRBV15; J gene: TRBJ2-3; D gene: TRBD2; CDR3 DNA: TGTGCCACCAGCAGAGACTCTAGCGGCAACACAGATACGCAGTATTTT; CDR3 protein: CATSRDSSGNTDTQYF
clone size: -; V gene: TRBV20-1; J gene: TRBJ2-1; D gene: -; CDR3 DNA: TGCAGTGCCTCAGATCTACGGCGGAATGAGCAGTTCTTC; CDR3 protein: CSASDLRRNEQFF
clone size: many; V gene: TRBV20-1; J gene: TRBJ1-3; D gene: -; CDR3 DNA: TGCAGTGCTAGATCCTGGGGACTCTCTGGAAACACCATATATTTT; CDR3 protein: CSARSWGLSGNTIYF
clone size: many; V gene: TRBV6-1; J gene: TRBJ2-2; D gene: TRBD2; CDR3 DNA: TGTGCCACCCGACTAGCGGGAAGGTACACCGGGGAGCTGTTTTTT; CDR3 protein: CATRLAGRYTGELFF
clone size: -; V gene: TRBV6-5; J gene: TRBJ1-5; D gene: TRBD1; CDR3 DNA: TGTGCCAGCAGTCCCCAACAGGGGACGGAGCAGCCCCAGCATTTT; CDR3 protein: CASSPQQGTEQPQHF
clone size: -; V gene: TRBV6-1; J gene: TRBJ1-1; D gene: TRBD1; CDR3 DNA: TGTGCCAGCGCCATGACAGGGGGTGCGACTGAAGCTTTCTTT; CDR3 protein: CASAMTGGATEAFF
clone size: -; V gene: TRBV3-1; J gene: TRBJ1-4; D gene: TRBD1; CDR3 DNA: TGTGCCAGCAGCCCGGACAGGCCCCAAGAGGCTGCAACTAATGAAAAACTGTTTTTT; CDR3 protein: CASSPDRPQEAATNEKLFF
clone size: medium-sized; V gene: TRBV20-1; J gene: TRBJ1-2; D gene: TRBD1; CDR3 DNA: TGCAGTGCCTCAGCCCGAGGGGGCGGCTACACCTTC; CDR3 protein: CSASARGGGYTF
clone size: many; V gene: TRBV30; J gene: TRBJ1-2; D gene: -; CDR3 DNA: TGTGCCTGGAGTTACGACAGACACTATGGCTACACCTTC; CDR3 protein: CAWSYDRHYGYTF
clone size: -; V gene: TRBV5-6; J gene: TRBJ2-1; D gene: TRBD1; CDR3 DNA: TGTGCCAGCAGCTTGGATAGGGGGCTGACCAATGAGCAGTTCTTC; CDR3 protein: CASSLDRGLTNEQFF